This TCR beta chain was found in a study of blood T cell repertoires in COVID-19. Study at large: Donors in the United States, Italy and Spain gave samples during acute or convalescent COVID-19. Sample material is recorded as cDNA or gDNA derived from T cells, B-cell-depleted T cells, or PBMCs.

The CDR3 has 15 residues. V was clipped by 3 bases and J by 2 bases, with 11 bases between them. Per germline, CDR1 SGHTA and CDR2 FQGNSA. As originally analysed: Cell counts per sample came from amplifying reference gene primers. The table came from immunoSEQ multiplex PCR; TCRdb's copy has only in-frame clones and leaves some out. Clone size and the V and J calls come from that table; the DNA yielded D and trimming. The sample contains about 80,000 clones, about four fifths of which appear only once. The sequence was obtained from a man aged 80 or over with active or convalescent COVID-19. The chain has TRBV7-2 and TRBJ2-1; the D is unclear. The material sequenced was peripheral blood. The DNA for the CDR3 is TGTGCCAGCAGCTTTTTCCCCCCTACCTACAATGAGCAGTTCTTC. It is translated as CASSFFPPTYNEQFF.